Reported below is one T cell receptor beta chain. Its antigen is not identified. The record originates from a study of T cell repertoires in cytomegalovirus infection. Notes on the study in general: In two of eight donors, the top clonotype was HLA-C-restricted CMV-specific.

TCRdb re-derived calls from the reads in MiXCR, one entry per CDR3 protein. The sample has roughly 150,000 distinct CDR3 sequences; about 20% are singletons. Sequenced material: CD8+ T cells from cultured PBMCs, taken from culture after CMV antigen stimulation. The source of this sequence is a human donor in good health (CMV status not recorded). Some clones in this sample may be carry-over from other donors' samples.

The CDR3 DNA sequence: TGTGCCATCAGTGAGACGATTCAGGGCCAGCCGTATTTT. The encoded protein is CAISETIQGQPYF. The rearrangement uses TRBV10-3 and TRBJ2-3; perhaps TRBD1 as D (5 bases). Germline CDR1 and CDR2: ENHRY and SYGVKD. Trimming took off 2 bases at V and 14 bases at J, with 17 bases between the two ends. The CDR3 loop spans 13 amino acids.